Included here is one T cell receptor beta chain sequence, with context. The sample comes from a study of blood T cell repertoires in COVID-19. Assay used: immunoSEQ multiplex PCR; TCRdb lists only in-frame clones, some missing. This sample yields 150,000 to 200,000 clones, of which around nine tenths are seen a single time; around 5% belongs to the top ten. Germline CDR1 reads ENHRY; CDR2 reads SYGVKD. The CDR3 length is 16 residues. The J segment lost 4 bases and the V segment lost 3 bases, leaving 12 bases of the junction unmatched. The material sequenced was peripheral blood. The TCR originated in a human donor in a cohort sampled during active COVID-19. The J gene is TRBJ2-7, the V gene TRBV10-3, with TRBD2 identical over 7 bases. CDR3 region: CAISDDFVGGKYEQYF. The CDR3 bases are TGTGCCATCAGTGATGACTTTGTGGGAGGGAAGTACGAGCAGTACTTC.